This T cell receptor (beta chain) stems from a study of beta chain features in type 1 diabetes. Whole-study context: Across the samples, about 110,000,000 sorted cells were examined in total. Study-wide findings and caveats: There were fewer insertions and more deletions at the VDJ junctions of type 1 diabetes patients.

With regard to this clone: Its antigen is not known.

A CD45RO/CCR7/CD25/CD127/CD95/CD27 panel sorted naive, central memory, regulatory and stem cell-like memory CD4+ cells. Sequencing targeted expressed TCRB transcripts, as all isolated RNA had been reverse transcribed. Clones were read by immunoSEQ multiplex PCR, and TCRdb kept only the in-frame ones, dropping some. The repertoire holds almost 250,000 clones, with 13% to 15% as singletons. Per the germline V gene, CDR1 is SGHNT and CDR2 is YYREEE (reference sequence). The CDR3 has 15 residues. The V gene end was trimmed by 0 bases and the J gene end by 4 bases; junction bases not matched to a gene: 2.

Sequenced: naive CD4+ T cells from blood. The V gene is TRBV5-4, the J gene TRBJ2-3; 10 bases map to TRBD2. This TCR derives from a woman aged 40 to 50 in good health. As DNA, the CDR3 is TGTGCCAGCAGCTTGGGAAGCGGGGGGGCAGATACGCAGTATTTT. It encodes CASSLGSGGADTQYF.